The 8 T cell receptor beta chains below come from one sample, sequenced in a study of technical replicates of blood from several donors. The table came from immunoSEQ multiplex PCR; TCRdb's copy has only in-frame clones and leaves some out. Of more than 65,000 clones detected, 95% to 98% appear once; the ten largest clones hold around 0.18%. Sequenced input: T cells isolated from PBMCs. These receptors originate from a human donor in good health.

The chain couples TRBV5-1 to TRBJ2-5, with TRBD2 identical over 14 bases. V lost 4 bases and J lost 5; bases outside the gene matches: 7. Germline V gene sequence: CDR1 SGHRS, CDR2 YFSETQ. The length of the CDR3 is 16 residues. CDR3 sequence: CASSRGTSGGRETQYF. The CDR3 DNA follows: TGCGCCAGCAGCCGAGGGACTAGCGGGGGTAGGGAGACCCAGTACTTC.

The chain recombines TRBV5-1 with TRBJ2-3; 7 bases are shared with TRBD2. This CDR3 is built from 13 residues. CDR1 SGHRS and CDR2 YFSETQ come from the germline V gene. The V gene end was trimmed by 4 bases and the J gene end by 4 bases; junction bases not matched to a gene: 3. The CDR3 bases are TGCGCCAGCAGCCCGACTAGCCCAGATACGCAGTATTTT. Encoded protein: CASSPTSPDTQYF.

This clone was counted a single time. V usage is TRBV19 and J usage is TRBJ1-6; possibly TRBD1 for D (6 bases). Germline V gene lookup returns CDR1 LNHDA and CDR2 SQIVND (reference sequence). With 4 bases removed from V and 4 bases from J, the gap between germline ends came to 8 bases. The CDR3 is 14 residues long. CDR3 residues: CASSTDRYNSPLHF. In nucleotides, the CDR3 is TGTGCCAGTAGTACGGACAGATATAATTCACCCCTCCACTTT. The full variable domain, with the rest looked up from reference TRBV19 and TRBJ1-6, is DGGITQSPKYLFRKEGQNVTLSCEQNLNHDAMYWYRQDPGQGLRLIYYSQIVNDFQKGDIAEGYSVSREKKESFPLTVTSAQKNPTAFYLCASSTDRYNSPLHFGNGTRLTVT.

V and J are TRBV7-9 and TRBJ2-1; D uncertain. Germline V gene lookup returns CDR1 SEHNR and CDR2 FQNEAQ (reference sequence). V dropped 3 bases and J dropped 8 bases, with 8 bases sitting between them. The CDR3 contains 12 residues. The CDR3 spells CASSLNTDEQFF. The CDR3 nucleotides are TGTGCCAGCAGCTTGAATACGGATGAGCAGTTCTTC.

The chain joins TRBV6-1 to TRBJ2-5; a weak D match, TRBD2 (6 bases). V was shortened by 6 bases and J by 1 base, with 12 bases between the two germline ends. The CDR3 extends over 14 amino acids. The germline V gene encodes CDR1 MNHNS and CDR2 SASEGT. The CDR3 loop is CASRFSGPQETQYF. CDR3 coding DNA: TGTGCCAGCAGATTCAGCGGGCCCCAAGAGACCCAGTACTTC.

The chain carries TRBV29-1 and TRBJ1-1, with D perhaps matching TRBD1 (5 bases). Trimming pared 4 bases from V and 6 bases from J, leaving 27 bases between. CDR1 is SQVTM, CDR2 ANQGSEA, per germline. The CDR3 extends over 17 amino acids. The CDR3 region is CSVAGRGPPGPQAEAFF. CDR3 DNA sequence: TGCAGCGTTGCAGGACGTGGGCCCCCAGGCCCACAGGCTGAAGCTTTCTTT.

The chain carries TRBV5-1 and TRBJ2-2; the match to TRBD2 covers 10 bases. J lost 7 bases, V lost 5 bases, and 5 bases had no gene match. Germline assignment: CDR1 SGHRS and CDR2 YFSETQ. This CDR3 is 14 amino acids long. The CDR3 loop reads CASSEASGSGELFF. The CDR3, as DNA: TGCGCCAGCAGTGAGGCTAGCGGGAGCGGGGAGCTGTTTTTT.

This clone was detected only once. The chain has TRBV28 and TRBJ2-7; unclear D gene. The CDR3 totals 13 residues. Looked up from germline, CDR1 is MDHEN and CDR2 is SYDVKM. Trimming pared 3 bases from V and 6 bases from J, leaving 12 bases between. In DNA form, the CDR3 reads TGTGCCAGCAGTTTCCCCCTGATGGCCGAGCAGTACTTC. It translates to CASSFPLMAEQYF.